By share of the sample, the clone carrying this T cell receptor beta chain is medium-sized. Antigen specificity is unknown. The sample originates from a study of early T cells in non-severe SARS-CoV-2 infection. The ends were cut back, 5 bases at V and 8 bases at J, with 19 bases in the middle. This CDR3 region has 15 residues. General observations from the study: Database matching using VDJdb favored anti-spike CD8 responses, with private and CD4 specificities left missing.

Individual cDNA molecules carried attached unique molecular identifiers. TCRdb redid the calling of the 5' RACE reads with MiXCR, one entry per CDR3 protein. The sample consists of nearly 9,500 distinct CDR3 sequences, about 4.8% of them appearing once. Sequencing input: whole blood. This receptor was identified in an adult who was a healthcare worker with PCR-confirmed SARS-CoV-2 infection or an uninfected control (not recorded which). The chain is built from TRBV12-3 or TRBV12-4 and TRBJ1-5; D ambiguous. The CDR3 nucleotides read TGTGCCAGCAGTCCGGCCCGAGAACGAGCGGAGCCCCAGCATTTT. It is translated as CASSPARERAEPQHF.